This TCR beta chain came from a study of T cell responses to AZD1222 COVID-19 vaccine. Study-wide results and limits: Reports indicate that nearly half of spike-specific TCRs are directed at unmutated variant regions. CD4 TCRs associated with vaccination spanned spike, dominating at 160-218 and 743-854. The peak T cell response came first, and repertoires were sampled only after it. A mostly white British donor set with more females was recruited, and clonal diversity was possibly underestimated.

V lost 0 bases and J 5 bases, leaving 11 bases between the germline ends. Germline CDR1 reads SGHRS; CDR2 reads YFSETQ. The CDR3 length is 15 residues. TCRdb's copy holds only in-frame clones and misses some; the assay was immunoSEQ multiplex PCR. Among 90,000 to 150,000 clones listed, about 90% were seen once. As for this clone: What it binds is not known.

The receptor was derived from an adult who received the AZD1222 COVID-19 vaccine. The material was peripheral blood, obtained 28 days after the second AZD1222 dose. The J gene is TRBJ2-2, the V gene TRBV5-1, with D unresolved. The CDR3 is CASSLDGVGTGELFF. CDR3 sequence (DNA): TGCGCCAGCAGCTTGGATGGCGTGGGGACCGGGGAGCTGTTTTTT. Full variable domain (remainder filled in from reference TRBV5-1 and TRBJ2-2): KAGVTQTPRYLIKTRGQQVTLSCSPISGHRSVSWYQQTPGQGLQFLFEYFSETQRNKGNFPGRFSGRQFSNSRSEMNVSTLELGDSALYLCASSLDGVGTGELFFGEGSRLTVL.